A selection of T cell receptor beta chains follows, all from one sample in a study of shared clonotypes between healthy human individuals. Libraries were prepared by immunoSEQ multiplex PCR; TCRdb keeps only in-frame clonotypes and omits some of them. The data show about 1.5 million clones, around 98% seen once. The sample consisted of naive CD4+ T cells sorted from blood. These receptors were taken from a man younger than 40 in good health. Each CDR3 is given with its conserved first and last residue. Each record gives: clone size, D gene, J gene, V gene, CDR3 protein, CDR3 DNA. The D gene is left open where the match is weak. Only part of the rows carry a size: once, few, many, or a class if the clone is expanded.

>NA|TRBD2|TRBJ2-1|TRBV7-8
CASSPQTSGTDNEQFF
TGTGCCAGCAGCCCCCAGACTAGCGGGACCGACAATGAGCAGTTCTTC
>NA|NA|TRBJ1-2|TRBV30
CAWSEGSYGYTF
TGTGCCTGGAGTGAAGGCAGCTATGGCTACACCTTC
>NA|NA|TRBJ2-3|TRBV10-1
CASSEPTGTDTQYF
TGCGCCAGCAGTGAGCCCACCGGGACAGATACGCAGTATTTT
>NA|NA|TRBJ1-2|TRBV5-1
CASSLAPNYGYTF
TGCGCCAGCAGCCTAGCCCCTAACTATGGCTACACCTTC
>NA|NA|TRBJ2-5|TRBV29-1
CSVARDTQETQYF
TGCAGCGTCGCCAGGGACACCCAAGAGACCCAGTACTTC
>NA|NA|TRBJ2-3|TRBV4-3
CASSQGTTAPTDTQYF
TGCGCCAGCAGCCAAGGAACCACGGCACCCACAGATACGCAGTATTTT
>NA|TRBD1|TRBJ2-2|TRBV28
CASSNTGQGDTGELFF
TGTGCCAGCAGTAACACGGGACAGGGTGACACCGGGGAGCTGTTTTTT
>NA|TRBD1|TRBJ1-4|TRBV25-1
CASSQGAREKLFF
TGTGCCAGCAGCCAGGGGGCAAGAGAAAAACTGTTTTTT
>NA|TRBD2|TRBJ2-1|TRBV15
CATSRDSGAGGINEQFF
TGTGCCACCAGCAGAGATTCTGGAGCGGGAGGTATCAATGAGCAGTTCTTC
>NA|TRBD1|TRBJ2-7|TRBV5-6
CASSRQGVSYEQYF
TGTGCCAGCAGCCGACAGGGGGTCTCCTACGAGCAGTACTTC
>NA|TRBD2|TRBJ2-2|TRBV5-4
CASSLVSGRDTGELFF
TGTGCCAGCAGCTTGGTTAGCGGGAGAGACACCGGGGAGCTGTTTTTT
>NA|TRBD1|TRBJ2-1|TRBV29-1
CSVLPGQGGNEQFF
TGCAGCGTCCTACCGGGACAGGGGGGTAATGAGCAGTTCTTC
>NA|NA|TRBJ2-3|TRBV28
CASSFFWSGRTTDTQYF
TGTGCCAGCAGTTTTTTTTGGTCGGGACGTACCACAGATACGCAGTATTTT
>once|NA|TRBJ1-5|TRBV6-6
CASSYQQGNQPQHF
TGTGCCAGCAGTTACCAACAGGGTAATCAGCCCCAGCATTTT
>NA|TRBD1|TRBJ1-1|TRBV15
CATSRDRLTGFSAFF
TGTGCCACCAGCAGAGATCGCCTGACAGGGTTCTCAGCTTTCTTT
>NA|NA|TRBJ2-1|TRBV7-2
CASSLGAGHYNEQFF
TGTGCCAGCAGCTTGGGAGCGGGACACTACAATGAGCAGTTCTTC
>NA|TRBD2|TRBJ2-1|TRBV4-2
CASSQDLSGSSYNEQFF
TGTGCCAGCAGCCAAGACCTTAGCGGGAGCTCCTACAATGAGCAGTTCTTC
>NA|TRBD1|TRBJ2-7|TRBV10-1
CASSIRTGGYEQYF
TGCGCCAGCTCGATTCGGACAGGGGGCTACGAGCAGTACTTC
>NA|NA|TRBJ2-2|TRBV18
CASSATQGKTGELFF
TGTGCCAGCTCAGCCACACAGGGAAAGACCGGGGAGCTGTTTTTT
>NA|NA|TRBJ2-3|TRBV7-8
CASSLERTSTDTQYF
TGTGCCAGCAGCTTAGAGAGGACTAGCACAGATACGCAGTATTTT
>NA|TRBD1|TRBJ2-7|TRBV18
CASSPRDSSYEQYF
TGTGCCAGCTCACCGAGGGACAGCTCCTACGAGCAGTACTTC
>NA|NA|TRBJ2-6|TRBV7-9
CASSFLGSGANVLTF
TGTGCCAGCAGCTTCCTGGGCTCTGGGGCCAACGTCCTGACTTTC
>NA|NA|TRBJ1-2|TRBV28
CASRVGENYGYTF
TGTGCCAGCAGAGTGGGGGAGAACTATGGCTACACCTTC
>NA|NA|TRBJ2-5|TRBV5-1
CASSLGWSYQETQYF
TGCGCCAGCAGCTTGGGTTGGTCTTACCAAGAGACCCAGTACTTC
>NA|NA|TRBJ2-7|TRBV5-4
CASSSPTGSLSEQYF
TGTGCCAGCAGCTCCCCGACAGGATCTCTTTCCGAGCAGTACTTC
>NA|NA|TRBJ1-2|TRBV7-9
CASSNERGRQYGYTF
TGTGCCAGCAGCAACGAACGAGGGAGGCAGTATGGCTACACCTTC
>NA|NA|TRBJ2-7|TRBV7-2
CASSSGKGTYEQYF
TGTGCCAGCAGCTCAGGCAAAGGGACCTACGAGCAGTACTTC
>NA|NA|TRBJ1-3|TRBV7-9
CASSPGVSGNTIYF
TGTGCCAGCAGCCCTGGAGTCTCTGGAAACACCATATATTTT
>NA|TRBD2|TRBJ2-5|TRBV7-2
CASSLGGLAGETQYF
TGTGCCAGCAGCTTAGGGGGACTAGCTGGGGAGACCCAGTACTTC
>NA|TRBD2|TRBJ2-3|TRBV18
CASSQSAGGTDTQYF
TGTGCCAGCTCTCAATCAGCGGGAGGCACAGATACGCAGTATTTT
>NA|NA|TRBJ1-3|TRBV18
CASSPPLRAGNTIYF
TGTGCCAGCTCACCACCCCTCAGGGCTGGAAACACCATATATTTT
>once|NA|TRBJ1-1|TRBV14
CASSHRGLNTEAFF
TGTGCCAGCAGCCACAGGGGTCTGAACACTGAAGCTTTCTTT
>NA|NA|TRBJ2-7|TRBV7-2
CASSPWGGMGDEQYF
TGTGCCAGCAGCCCCTGGGGCGGGATGGGTGATGAGCAGTACTTC
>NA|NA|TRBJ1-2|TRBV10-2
CASSQDSNYGYTF
TGCGCCAGCAGCCAGGACAGTAACTATGGCTACACCTTC
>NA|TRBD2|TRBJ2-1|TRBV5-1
CASSLAKLAGPNNEQFF
TGCGCCAGCAGCTTGGCAAAACTAGCGGGACCTAACAATGAGCAGTTCTTC
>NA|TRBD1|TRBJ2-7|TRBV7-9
CASSLGMGTGGSTYEQYF
TGTGCCAGCAGCTTAGGAATGGGGACAGGGGGATCCACCTACGAGCAGTACTTC
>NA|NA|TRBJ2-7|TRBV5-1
CASSLSPPISYEQYF
TGCGCCAGCAGCCTATCACCTCCTATCTCCTACGAGCAGTACTTC
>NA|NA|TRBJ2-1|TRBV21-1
CASSKSRASFYNEQFF
TGTGCCAGCAGCAAAAGTAGGGCTAGCTTCTACAATGAGCAGTTCTTC
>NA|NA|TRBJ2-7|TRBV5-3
CARDGYEQYF
TGTGCCAGAGACGGCTACGAGCAGTACTTC
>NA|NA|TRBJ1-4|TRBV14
CASSHERPRGGKLFF
TGTGCCAGCAGCCATGAGAGGCCCAGAGGGGGAAAACTGTTTTTT
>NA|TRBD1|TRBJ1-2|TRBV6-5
CASSLRQGGGYTF
TGTGCCAGCAGTTTGAGACAGGGGGGTGGCTACACCTTC
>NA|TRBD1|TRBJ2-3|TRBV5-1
CASSLAVGQGTSTDTQYF
TGCGCCAGCAGCTTGGCCGTGGGACAGGGAACTAGCACAGATACGCAGTATTTT
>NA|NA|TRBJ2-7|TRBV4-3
CASSQDQGTYEQYF
TGCGCCAGCAGCCAAGATCAGGGGACCTACGAGCAGTACTTC
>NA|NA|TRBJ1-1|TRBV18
CASSADRSEAFF
TGTGCCAGCTCAGCAGACAGGTCCGAAGCTTTCTTT
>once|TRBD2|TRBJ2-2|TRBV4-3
CASSQRGLIENTGELFF
TGCGCCAGCAGCCAGCGGGGGTTAATTGAGAACACCGGGGAGCTGTTTTTT
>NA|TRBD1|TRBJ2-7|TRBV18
CASSRAGTVTYEQYF
TGTGCCAGCTCACGCGCCGGGACAGTTACCTACGAGCAGTACTTC
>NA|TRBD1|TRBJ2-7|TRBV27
CASSFRGDRATYEQYF
TGTGCCAGCAGTTTCCGGGGGGACAGGGCAACCTACGAGCAGTACTTC
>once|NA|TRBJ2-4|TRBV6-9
CASSRNRVPNIQYF
TGTGCCAGCAGCCGGAACAGGGTTCCAAACATTCAGTACTTC
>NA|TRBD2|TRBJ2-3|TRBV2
CASSEGRLAGGSTDTQYF
TGTGCCAGCAGTGAAGGCCGGCTAGCGGGAGGGAGCACAGATACGCAGTATTTT
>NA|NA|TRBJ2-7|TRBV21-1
CASSKVPEQYF
TGTGCCAGCAGCAAAGTCCCCGAGCAGTACTTC
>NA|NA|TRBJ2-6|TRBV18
CASSPSGTPNVLTF
TGTGCCAGCTCACCCTCCGGGACTCCAAACGTCCTGACTTTC